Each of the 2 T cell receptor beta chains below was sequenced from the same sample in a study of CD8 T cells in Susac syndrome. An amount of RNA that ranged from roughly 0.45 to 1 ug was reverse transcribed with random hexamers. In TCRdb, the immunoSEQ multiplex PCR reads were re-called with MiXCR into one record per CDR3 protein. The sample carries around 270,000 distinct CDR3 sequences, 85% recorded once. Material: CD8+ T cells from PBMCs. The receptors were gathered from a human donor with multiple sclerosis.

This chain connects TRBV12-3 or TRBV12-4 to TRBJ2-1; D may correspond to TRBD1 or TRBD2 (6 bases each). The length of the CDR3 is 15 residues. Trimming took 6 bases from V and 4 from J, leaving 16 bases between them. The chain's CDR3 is CASREGGSGYNEQFF. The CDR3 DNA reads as TGTGCCAGCAGGGAGGGGGGTAGCGGTTACAATGAGCAGTTCTTC.

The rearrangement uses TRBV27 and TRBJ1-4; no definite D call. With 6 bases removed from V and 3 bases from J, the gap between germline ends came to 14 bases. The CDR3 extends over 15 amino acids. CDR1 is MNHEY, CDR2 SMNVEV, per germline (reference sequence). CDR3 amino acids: CASRLALAANEKLFF. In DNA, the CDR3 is TGTGCCAGCAGACTTGCCCTTGCAGCTAATGAAAAACTGTTTTTT.